Following are 6 T cell receptor beta chains from one sample sequenced in a study of T cells in Graves' hyperthyroidism and ophthalmopathy. Amplification targeted TCR beta CDR3 regions from RNA transcripts. HTBI primers drove first-round RT-PCR of the TCR CDR3. In TCRdb, the multiplex PCR reads were re-called with MiXCR into one record per CDR3 protein. The repertoire holds 330,000 or so distinct CDR3 sequences, with roughly 20% as singletons. Sequencing was performed on blood. These receptors came from a woman aged 40 to 50 with Graves' ophthalmopathy.

This clonotype was detected ten times or more. The rearrangement joins TRBV20-1 to TRBJ2-7; either TRBD1 or TRBD2 may fit D (5 bases each). Per germline, CDR1 DFQATT and CDR2 SNEGSKA (reference sequence). CDR3 length: 16 amino acids. V was clipped by 5 bases and J by 3 bases, with 23 bases between them. The DNA for the CDR3 is TGCAGTGCTCTTAGTGGGACCGCCGGGCCCCTCTACGAGCAGTACTTC. As protein: CSALSGTAGPLYEQYF.

The table lists this clonotype with many counts. The rearrangement uses TRBV20-1 and TRBJ2-7; 12 nucleotides match TRBD1. Germline CDR1 reads DFQATT; CDR2 reads SNEGSKA (reference sequence). V gave up 6 bases and J gave up 6 bases; unmatched junction bases: 9. The CDR3 is 14 amino acids. Here the CDR3 DNA reads TGCAGTGCGCTCCCGGGACAGGGGGCGACCGAGCAGTACTTC. The encoded protein is CSALPGQGATEQYF.

Ten or more counts support this clonotype. The genes are TRBV5-1 and TRBJ2-7, with a weak D call TRBD1 (5 bases). Trimming took off 0 bases at V and 2 bases at J, with 15 bases between the two ends. CDR3 length: 16 residues. Per the germline V gene, CDR1 is SGHRS and CDR2 is YFSETQ. The CDR3 bases are TGCGCCAGCAGCTTGGAACCTCAGGGTTCTGCCTACGAGCAGTACTTC. Translating it yields CASSLEPQGSAYEQYF. Supplemented by reference TRBV5-1 and TRBJ2-7, the full variable domain reads KAGVTQTPRYLIKTRGQQVTLSCSPISGHRSVSWYQQTPGQGLQFLFEYFSETQRNKGNFPGRFSGRQFSNSRSEMNVSTLELGDSALYLCASSLEPQGSAYEQYFGPGTRLTVT.

The chain joins TRBV2 to TRBJ2-5, with 7 bases identical to TRBD2. V was pared by 0 bases and J by 5 bases, with 9 bases of the junction left unmatched. The CDR3 length is 16 residues. Looked up from germline, CDR1 is SNHLY and CDR2 is FYNNEI. The DNA for the CDR3 is TGTGCCAGCAGTGAAGCGCGGGAGTCCTCCCTGGAGACCCAGTACTTC. This codes for CASSEARESSLETQYF.

In its sample, this clonotype was seen many times. J is TRBJ1-2 and V is TRBV19; tentative D call: TRBD1 (6 bases). Germline CDR1 is LNHDA and CDR2 is SQIVND (reference sequence). V was shortened by 3 bases and J by 2 bases, with 19 bases between the two germline ends. This CDR3 region has 17 residues. CDR3 bases: TGTGCCAGTAGTATGCCCCCGGTCTGGACAGCGAACTATGGCTACACCTTC. Encoded protein: CASSMPPVWTANYGYTF.

The count of this clonotype is one. The V and J genes are TRBV6-1 and TRBJ1-5; TRBD1 matches at 11 bases. V shed 4 bases, J shed 2 bases, and the junction held 10 bases outside the gene matches. CDR3 length: 18 amino acids. CDR1 and CDR2 from the germline V gene are MNHNS and SASEGT. The CDR3 reads CASSAGTGGIAGNQPQHF. In DNA, the CDR3 is TGTGCCAGCAGTGCTGGGACAGGGGGTATCGCGGGCAATCAGCCCCAGCATTTT.